These 8 T cell receptor beta chains were sequenced from one sample in a study of T-cell memory formation after mild COVID-19. TCRdb processed the 5' RACE reads anew with MiXCR; each CDR3 protein has one entry. The sample records about 110,000 distinct CDR3 sequences, approximately 15% being singletons. Sequenced sample: PBMCs or a T cell subset sorted from them (not recorded which). The receptor set was obtained from a man in his late teens or twenties who had mild COVID-19 (a few samples of this study predate the infection). Cell type and time point are not known.

This clonotype came up a few times. V is TRBV5-1 and J is TRBJ2-5; TRBD1 aligns across 11 bases. V dropped 4 bases and J dropped 4; count of bases not matched to a gene: 6. The CDR3 is 15 amino acids. CDR1 and CDR2 (germline): SGHRS, YFSETQ. DNA for the CDR3: TGCGCCAGCAGCCTGGACAGGGGGCCGGGAGAGACCCAGTACTTC. It yields the protein CASSLDRGPGETQYF.

The J gene is TRBJ2-3, the V gene TRBV7-2, with 13 positions matching TRBD2. The CDR3 runs 17 residues. CDR1 and CDR2 from the germline V gene are SGHTA and FQGNSA. V dropped 6 bases and J dropped 1; count of bases not matched to a gene: 7. The CDR3 nucleotides are TGTGCCAGCAGAAGACTAGCGGGGGGACTCGGCACAGATACGCAGTATTTT. Translating gives CASRRLAGGLGTDTQYF.

V is TRBV7-3 and J is TRBJ2-1; 7 bases agree with TRBD1. Germline CDR1 reads SGHTA; CDR2 reads FQGTGA. Trimming cost V 3 bases and J 4 bases; bases outside gene matches: 6. CDR3 length: 15 amino acids. CDR3 protein: CASSFTGTEYNEQFF. The CDR3 DNA reads as TGTGCCAGCAGCTTCACCGGGACAGAGTACAATGAGCAGTTCTTC.

In its sample, this clonotype was seen a few times. The chain links TRBV6-5 to TRBJ2-5, with D maybe TRBD1 (8 bases). This CDR3 region has 14 residues. Trimming left V 5 bases short and J 4 bases short, with 14 bases between. The germline V gene encodes CDR1 MNHEY and CDR2 SVGAGI. The CDR3 DNA reads TGTGCCAGCAGTGGACAGGGAGGGCCAGAGACCCAGTACTTC. Protein sequence: CASSGQGGPETQYF.

The sample holds many counts of this clonotype. The chain has TRBV10-3 and TRBJ2-7, with D uncertain. CDR3 length: 15 amino acids. The germline gives CDR1 ENHRY, CDR2 SYGVKD. Trimming cost V 4 bases and J 0 bases, with 13 bases left between them. The CDR3 loop reads CAISVGARSSYEQYV. CDR3 sequence (DNA): TGTGCCATCAGTGTAGGCGCGAGGAGCTCCTACGAGCAGTACGTC.

This clonotype occurred a few times. The rearrangement joins TRBV4-2 to TRBJ2-7, with D perhaps given as TRBD1 or TRBD2 (6 bases each). The CDR3 spans 16 residues. V lost 0 bases and J 2 bases, leaving 14 bases between the germline ends. From germline, CDR1 is LGHNA and CDR2 YNFKEQ. This chain's CDR3 is CASSQEGGRGPYEQYF. DNA of the CDR3: TGTGCCAGCAGCCAAGAGGGGGGACGGGGGCCCTACGAGCAGTACTTC.

This clonotype was seen more than once but under ten times. The chain employs TRBV4-3 and TRBJ2-3, with 12 nucleotides matching TRBD2. V shed 8 bases, J shed 3 bases, and the junction held 6 bases outside the gene matches. This CDR3 contains 15 residues. Germline CDR1 and CDR2: LGHNA and YSLEER. The CDR3: CASAPLAGGTDTQYF. The CDR3 bases are TGCGCCAGCGCACCTCTAGCGGGGGGGACAGATACGCAGTATTTT.

CDR3 DNA: TGCGCCAGCAGCCAAGACGTCGGGGGGACCACAGATACGCAGTATTTT. It is translated as CASSQDVGGTTDTQYF. This rearrangement joins TRBV4-3 to TRBJ2-3; 7 nucleotides line up with TRBD2. This CDR3 spans 16 amino acids. Unmatched junction bases numbered 5, after V lost 0 bases and J lost 2 bases. Per the germline V gene, CDR1 is LGHNA and CDR2 is YSLEER.